This TCR beta chain was sequenced during a study of T-cell reconstitution after alpha-beta-depleted transplantation in children (TCRdb year 2016). Looking at the study overall: T-cell immune reconstitution after TCRalphabeta/CD19-depleted allogeneic hematopoietic cell transplantation in children was quantitatively tracked in the study by means of TCR repertoire profiling.

Library generation was performed with PCR. TCRdb records Illumina HiSeq 2500 as the sequencer. TCR libraries were prepared with molecular barcoding, using unique molecular identifiers to normalize TCRbeta repertoire quantification. TCRdb reworked the public reads: Q25 trimming with fastp, MiXCR clone assembly, productive beta chains retained. Each CDR3 protein appears once, grouped with its most common genes and DNA. Present in this sample are around 500,000 distinct CDR3 sequences, 9.5% to 15% of which were seen just once. The top ten constitute around 6.1% of the sample. In its sample, this clonotype was seen a few times. No cognate antigen has been identified for it. Nothing much larger sits one base from this clone, and base qualities are not available. Sequencing used PBMCs from the stem cell graft donor, obtained from the stem cell graft. The sequence was collected from a human donor who donated a stem cell graft to a child with combined immunodeficiency.

The DNA sequence follows: TGTGCCATCAGTGGAACAGGGCGCGATCAGCCCCAGCATTTT. Its protein is CAISGTGRDQPQHF. The sequence is built from TRBV10-3 and TRBJ1-5; the D segment could be TRBD1, given 6 matching bases. V is cut by 4 bases and J by 5 bases, and the space between the germline ends is 12 bases. CDR1 ENHRY and CDR2 SYGVKD are derived from the germline V gene. The CDR3 runs 14 residues from the cysteine to the phenylalanine. CDR3 DNA only is kept here, 42 bases in frame from base 1.